Ten or more counts support the clone carrying this T cell receptor beta chain. No antigen is known for it. This specimen comes from a study of T cells in Graves' hyperthyroidism and ophthalmopathy. The CDR3 regions of TCR beta were amplified from RNA transcripts. A first-round RT-PCR of the TCR CDR3 used the HTBI primer set. TCRdb passed the multiplex PCR reads through MiXCR, listing each CDR3 protein once. The table has 550,000 to 700,000 distinct CDR3 sequences, 46% seen once. The V gene's germline CDR1 is MNHNS and CDR2 SASEGT. CDR3 length equals 14 residues. J lost 6 bases, V lost 2 bases, and 2 bases had no gene match. Researchers barred patients who had uncontrolled infection, other autoimmune disease, pregnancy or lactation. Study conclusions and caveats: Most thyroid clonotypes with frequency above 0.001 were detected in blood. Ophthalmopathy, which appeared later, was predicted by the model a median approximately 6 months before onset.

This sequence joins TRBV6-1 and TRBJ2-2; 8 positions match TRBD1. The source is an adult woman with Graves' disease, either hyperthyroidism or ophthalmopathy (not recorded which). The material sequenced was peripheral blood or thyroid tissue (not recorded which). Written as DNA, the CDR3 is TGTGCCAGCAGTGAACTGACAGGGGCCGGGGAGCTGTTTTTT. Protein: CASSELTGAGELFF.